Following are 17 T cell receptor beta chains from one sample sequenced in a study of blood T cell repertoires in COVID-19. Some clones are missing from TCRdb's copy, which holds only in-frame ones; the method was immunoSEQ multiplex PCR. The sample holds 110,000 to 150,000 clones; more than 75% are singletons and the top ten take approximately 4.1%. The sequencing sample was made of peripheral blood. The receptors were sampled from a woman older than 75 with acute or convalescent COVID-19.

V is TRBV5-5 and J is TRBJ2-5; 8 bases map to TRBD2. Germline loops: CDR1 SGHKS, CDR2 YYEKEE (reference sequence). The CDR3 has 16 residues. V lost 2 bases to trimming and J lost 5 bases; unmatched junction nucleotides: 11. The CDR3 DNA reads TGTGCCAGCAGCTTTCGTAGCGGGGCGCCGGGGGAGACCCAGTACTTC. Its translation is CASSFRSGAPGETQYF.

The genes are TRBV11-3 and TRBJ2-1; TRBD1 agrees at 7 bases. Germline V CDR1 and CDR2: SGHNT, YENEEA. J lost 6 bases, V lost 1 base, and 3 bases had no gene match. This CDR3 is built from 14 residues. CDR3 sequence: CASSLGGDSNEQFF. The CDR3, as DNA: TGTGCCAGCAGCTTAGGAGGGGACAGCAATGAGCAGTTCTTC. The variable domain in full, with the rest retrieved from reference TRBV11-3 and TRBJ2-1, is EAGVVQSPRYKIIEKKQPVAFWCNPISGHNTLYWYLQNLGQGPELLIRYENEEAVDDSQLPKDRFSAERLKGVDSTLKIQPAELGDSAVYLCASSLGGDSNEQFFGPGTRLTVL.

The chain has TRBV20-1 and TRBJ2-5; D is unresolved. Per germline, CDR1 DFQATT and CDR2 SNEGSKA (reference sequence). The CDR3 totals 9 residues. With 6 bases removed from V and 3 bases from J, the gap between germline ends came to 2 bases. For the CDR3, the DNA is TGCAGTGCCAAAGAGACCCAGTACTTC. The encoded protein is CSAKETQYF.

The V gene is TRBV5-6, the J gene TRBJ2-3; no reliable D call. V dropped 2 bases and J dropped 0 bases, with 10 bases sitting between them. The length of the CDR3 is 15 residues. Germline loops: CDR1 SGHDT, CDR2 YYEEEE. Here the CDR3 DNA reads TGTGCCAGCAGCTTCAGTACAGCTAGCACAGATACGCAGTATTTT. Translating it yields CASSFSTASTDTQYF.

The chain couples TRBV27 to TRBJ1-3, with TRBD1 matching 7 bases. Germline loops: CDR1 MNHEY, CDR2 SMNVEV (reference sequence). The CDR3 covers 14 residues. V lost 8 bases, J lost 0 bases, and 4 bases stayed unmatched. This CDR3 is CASATGRSGNTIYF. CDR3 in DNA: TGTGCCAGCGCGACAGGGCGCTCTGGAAACACCATATATTTT.

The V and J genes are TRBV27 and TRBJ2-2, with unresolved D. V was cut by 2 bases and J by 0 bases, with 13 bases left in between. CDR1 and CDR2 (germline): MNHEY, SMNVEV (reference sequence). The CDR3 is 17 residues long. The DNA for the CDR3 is TGTGCCAGCAGTTTAACCGAGATCACCACGAACACCGGGGAGCTGTTTTTT. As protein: CASSLTEITTNTGELFF.

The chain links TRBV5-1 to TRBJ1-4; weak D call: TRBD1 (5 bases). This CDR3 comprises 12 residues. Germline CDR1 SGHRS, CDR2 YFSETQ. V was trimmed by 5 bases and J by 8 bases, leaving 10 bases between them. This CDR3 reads CASRMDTEKLFF. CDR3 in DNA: TGCGCCAGCAGGATGGACACCGAAAAACTGTTTTTT.

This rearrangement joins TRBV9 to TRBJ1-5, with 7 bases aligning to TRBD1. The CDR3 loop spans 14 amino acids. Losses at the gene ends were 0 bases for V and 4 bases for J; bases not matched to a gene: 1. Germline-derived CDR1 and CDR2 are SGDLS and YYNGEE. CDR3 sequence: CASSVGTGNQPQHF. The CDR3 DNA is TGTGCCAGCAGCGTAGGGACAGGTAATCAGCCCCAGCATTTT. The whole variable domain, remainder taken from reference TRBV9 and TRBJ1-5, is DSGVTQTPKHLITATGQRVTLRCSPRSGDLSVYWYQQSLDQGLQFLIQYYNGEERAKGNILERFSAQQFPDLHSELNLSSLELGDSALYFCASSVGTGNQPQHFGDGTRLSIL.

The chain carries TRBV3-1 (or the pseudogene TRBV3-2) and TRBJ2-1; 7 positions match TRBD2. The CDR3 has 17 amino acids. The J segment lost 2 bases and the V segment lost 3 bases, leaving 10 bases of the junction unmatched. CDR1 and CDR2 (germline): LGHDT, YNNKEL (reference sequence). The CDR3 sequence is CASSHPSGVGAYNEQFF. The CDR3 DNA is TGTGCCAGCAGCCACCCTAGCGGAGTTGGGGCCTACAATGAGCAGTTCTTC.

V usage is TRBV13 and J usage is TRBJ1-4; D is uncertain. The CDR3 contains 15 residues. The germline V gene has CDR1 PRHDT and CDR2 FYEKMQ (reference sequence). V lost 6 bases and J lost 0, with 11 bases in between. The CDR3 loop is CASSSGWATNEKLFF. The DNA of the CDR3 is TGTGCCAGCAGTTCCGGGTGGGCAACTAATGAAAAACTGTTTTTT.

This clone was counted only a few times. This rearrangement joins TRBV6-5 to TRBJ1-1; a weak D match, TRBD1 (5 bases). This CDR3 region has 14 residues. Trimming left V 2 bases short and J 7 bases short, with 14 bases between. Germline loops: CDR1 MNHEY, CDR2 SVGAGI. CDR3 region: CASSYLPWGGEAFF. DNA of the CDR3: TGTGCCAGCAGTTACCTTCCGTGGGGGGGTGAAGCTTTCTTT.

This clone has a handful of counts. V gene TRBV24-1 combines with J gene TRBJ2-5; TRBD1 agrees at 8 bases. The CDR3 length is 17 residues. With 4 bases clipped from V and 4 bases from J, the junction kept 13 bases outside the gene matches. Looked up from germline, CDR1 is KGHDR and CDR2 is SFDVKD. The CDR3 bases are TGTGCCACCAGTGACCCGACGGACAGGGTCATGGGAGAGACCCAGTACTTC. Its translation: CATSDPTDRVMGETQYF.

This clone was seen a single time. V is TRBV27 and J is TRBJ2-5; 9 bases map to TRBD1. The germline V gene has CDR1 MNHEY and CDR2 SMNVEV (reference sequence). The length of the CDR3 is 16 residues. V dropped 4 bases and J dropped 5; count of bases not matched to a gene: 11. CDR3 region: CASSSHLGQGGETQYF. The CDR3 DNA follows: TGTGCCAGCAGTTCTCACCTGGGACAGGGAGGCGAGACCCAGTACTTC.

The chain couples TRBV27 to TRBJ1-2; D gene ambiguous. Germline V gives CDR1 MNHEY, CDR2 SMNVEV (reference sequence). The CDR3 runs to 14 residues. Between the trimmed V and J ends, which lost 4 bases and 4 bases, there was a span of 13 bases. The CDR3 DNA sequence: TGTGCCAGCAGTTCCTTGGCTGTCCCCTATGGCTACACCTTC. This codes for CASSSLAVPYGYTF.

CDR3 nucleotide sequence: TGTGCCAGCAGCGTTACCGGAGCGGGGACAGATACGCAGTATTTT. Its translation: CASSVTGAGTDTQYF. The chain links TRBV9 to TRBJ2-3, with TRBD2 identical over 7 bases. The V segment lost 2 bases and the J segment 3 bases; nucleotides outside the gene matches: 6. The CDR3 runs 15 residues. CDR1 is SGDLS, CDR2 YYNGEE, per germline.

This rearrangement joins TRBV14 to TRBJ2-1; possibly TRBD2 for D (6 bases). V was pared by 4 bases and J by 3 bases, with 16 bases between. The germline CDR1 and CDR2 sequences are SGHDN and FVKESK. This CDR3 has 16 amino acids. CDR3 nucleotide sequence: TGTGCCAGCAGCCCGAATGGACTATTAGGCTACAATGAGCAGTTCTTC. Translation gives CASSPNGLLGYNEQFF.

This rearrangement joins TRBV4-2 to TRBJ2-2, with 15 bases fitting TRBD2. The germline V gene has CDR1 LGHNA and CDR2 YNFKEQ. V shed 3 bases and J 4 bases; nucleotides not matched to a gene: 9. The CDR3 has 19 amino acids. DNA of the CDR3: TGTGCCAGCAGCCATCATCCGGGACTAGCGGGGGGCGGCACCGGGGAGCTGTTTTTT. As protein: CASSHHPGLAGGGTGELFF.